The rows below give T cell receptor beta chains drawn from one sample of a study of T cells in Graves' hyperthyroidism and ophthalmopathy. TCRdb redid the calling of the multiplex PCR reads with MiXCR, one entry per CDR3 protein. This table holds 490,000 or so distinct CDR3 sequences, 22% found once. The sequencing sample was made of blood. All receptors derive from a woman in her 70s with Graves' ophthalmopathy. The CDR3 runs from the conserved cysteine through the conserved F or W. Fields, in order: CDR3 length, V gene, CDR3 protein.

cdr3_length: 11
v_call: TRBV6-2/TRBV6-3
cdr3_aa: CASSSLLGQYF

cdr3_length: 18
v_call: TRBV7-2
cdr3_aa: CASSLHTRGGVGVNEQFF

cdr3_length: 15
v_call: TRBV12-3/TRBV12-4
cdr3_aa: CASSLPPGMNTEAFF

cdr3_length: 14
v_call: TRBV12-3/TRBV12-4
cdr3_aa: CASNGRPSGNTIYF

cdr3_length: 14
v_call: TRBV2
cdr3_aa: CASSLQGSGYGYTF

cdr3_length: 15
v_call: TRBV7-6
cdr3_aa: CASSKTGLNTGELFF

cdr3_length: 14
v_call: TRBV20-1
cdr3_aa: CSARHSGIHNEQFF

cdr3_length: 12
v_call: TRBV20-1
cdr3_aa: CSLRQGGSPLHF

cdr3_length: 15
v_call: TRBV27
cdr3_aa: CASSPDRLPNTEAFF

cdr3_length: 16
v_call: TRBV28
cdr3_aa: CASSPYTGTGPLEQYF

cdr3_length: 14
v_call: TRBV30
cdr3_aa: CAWSVSGGNYGYTF

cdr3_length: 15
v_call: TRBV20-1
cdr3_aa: CSVVEAQPMNTEAFF

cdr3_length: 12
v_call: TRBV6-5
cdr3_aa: CASSYAGTEAFF

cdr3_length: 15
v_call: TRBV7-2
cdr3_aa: CASSLGLAGVRELFF

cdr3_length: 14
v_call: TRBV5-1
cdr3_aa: CASSPRDRGNEQYF

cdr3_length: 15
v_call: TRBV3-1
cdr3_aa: CASRAGLAPFNEQFF

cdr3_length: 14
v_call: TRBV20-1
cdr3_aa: CSAPSGRAYNEQFF

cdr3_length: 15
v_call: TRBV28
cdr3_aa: CASNSLGLAGETQYF

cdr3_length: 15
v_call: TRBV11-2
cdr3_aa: CASSEAHRGLFGYTF

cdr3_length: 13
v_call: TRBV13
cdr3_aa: CASAKSTNYGYTF

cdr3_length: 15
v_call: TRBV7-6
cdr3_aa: CASSSSGGTTGELFF

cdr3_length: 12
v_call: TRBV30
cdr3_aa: CAWIMYCDEQYF

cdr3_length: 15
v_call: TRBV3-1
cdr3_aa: CASSQDGVTLTEAFF

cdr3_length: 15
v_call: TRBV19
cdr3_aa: CASSIVETTGTEAFF

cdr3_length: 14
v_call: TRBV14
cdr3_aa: CASSQEQGLTEAFF

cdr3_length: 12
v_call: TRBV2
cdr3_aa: CASSLHRGEQFF

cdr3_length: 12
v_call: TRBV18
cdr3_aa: CASSPIRDEQYF

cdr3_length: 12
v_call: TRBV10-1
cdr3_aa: CASSTPGSKLFF

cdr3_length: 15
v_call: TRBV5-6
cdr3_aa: CASSLELAGPYEQYF

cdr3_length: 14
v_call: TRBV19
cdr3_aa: CASSMGLVAYEQYF

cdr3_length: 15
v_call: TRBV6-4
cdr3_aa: CASSESQGPGQPQHF

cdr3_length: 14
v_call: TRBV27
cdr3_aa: CASSIGTAPNEQFF

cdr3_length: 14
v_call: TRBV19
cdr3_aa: CASNALGTPYEQYF

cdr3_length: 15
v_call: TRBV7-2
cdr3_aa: CASSLSWVSTDTQYF

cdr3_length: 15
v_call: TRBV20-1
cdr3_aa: CSARSLQGGSDTQYF

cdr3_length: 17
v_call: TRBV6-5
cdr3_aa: CASSYSEGISGANVLTF

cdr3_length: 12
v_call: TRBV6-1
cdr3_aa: CASNRDSNTIYF

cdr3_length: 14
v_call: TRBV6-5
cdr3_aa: CASSYGTSRETQYF

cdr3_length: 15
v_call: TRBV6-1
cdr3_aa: CASTSGQVYNSPLHF

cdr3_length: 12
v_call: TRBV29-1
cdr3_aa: CTCRGNTGELFF